What follows are 21 T cell receptor beta chains derived from one specimen sequenced in a study of Tregs in tolerant kidney transplant recipients. Profiled with immunoSEQ multiplex PCR; TCRdb holds only in-frame clones, not every one. The sample lists tens of thousands of clones; 85% to 95% were seen once. The sample consisted of Tregs from blood, taken before the transplant. The origin of the receptors is a human donor who received a combined kidney and bone marrow transplant.

In DNA, the CDR3 is TGTGCCAGCAGCTCAGAAGGGGATGGGCCACCGAGTGAAAAACTGTTTTTT. Encoded protein: CASSSEGDGPPSEKLFF. The gene calls are TRBV5-4 and TRBJ1-4; TRBD1 might be the D (5 bases). Trimming removed 3 bases at V and 7 bases at J, with 22 bases between. The CDR3 totals 17 residues. CDR1 is SGHNT and CDR2 is YYREEE in the germline V gene (reference sequence).

V is TRBV19 and J is TRBJ1-5; possible D gene TRBD1, 5 bases. The CDR3 extends over 18 amino acids. Germline V CDR1 and CDR2: LNHDA, SQIVND (reference sequence). V was pared by 3 bases and J by 1 base, with 19 bases between. The CDR3 region is CASSMRNPDTLSNQPQHF. For the CDR3, the DNA is TGTGCCAGTAGTATGCGGAATCCGGACACCCTGAGCAATCAGCCCCAGCATTTT.

This chain uses TRBV29-1 with TRBJ1-2; unclear D gene. Germline V CDR1 and CDR2: SQVTM, ANQGSEA. V was pared by 4 bases and J by 8 bases, with 11 bases between. This CDR3 has 11 residues. The CDR3 loop reads CSVVGVEGYTF. The CDR3 region has the DNA TGCAGCGTTGTAGGCGTGGAAGGCTACACCTTC. The full variable domain, completed using reference TRBV29-1 and TRBJ1-2, is SAVISQKPSRDICQRGTSLTIQCQVDSQVTMMFWYRQQPGQSLTLIATANQGSEATYESGFVIDKFPISRPNLTFSTLTVSNMSPEDSSIYLCSVVGVEGYTFGSGTRLTVV.

This clone was detected once. The chain links TRBV18 to TRBJ2-5, with 9 bases identical to TRBD2. Trimming removed 3 bases from V and 5 bases from J; junction bases left unmatched: 7. From germline, CDR1 is KGHSH and CDR2 LQKENI. This CDR3 is built from 15 residues. This CDR3 reads CASSPASGIGETQYF. The CDR3 DNA follows: TGTGCCAGCTCACCGGCTAGCGGGATCGGGGAGACCCAGTACTTC.

The chain combines TRBV9 with TRBJ2-5, with 7 bases aligning to TRBD2. Unmatched junction bases numbered 10, after V lost 3 bases and J lost 5 bases. CDR1 is SGDLS, CDR2 YYNGEE, per germline. The CDR3 covers 15 residues. The CDR3 reads CASSGLGGVKETQYF. CDR3 coding DNA: TGTGCCAGCAGCGGTCTGGGAGGGGTAAAGGAGACCCAGTACTTC.

The chain combines TRBV11-2 with TRBJ2-2; weak D call: TRBD2 (5 bases). The germline V gene encodes CDR1 SGHAT and CDR2 FQNNGV. This CDR3 contains 17 residues. V lost 1 base and J lost 0, with 12 bases in between. The CDR3 loop reads CASSLASSGANTGELFF. The CDR3 region has the DNA TGTGCCAGCAGCTTAGCGTCCAGCGGAGCGAACACCGGGGAGCTGTTTTTT.

The chain links TRBV7-9 to TRBJ1-6; 9 positions agree with TRBD1. With 4 bases clipped from V and 8 bases from J, the junction kept 15 bases outside the gene matches. The germline V gene encodes CDR1 SEHNR and CDR2 FQNEAQ (reference sequence). The CDR3 length is 18 residues. The CDR3 loop is CASSWPTGTGIKDSPLHF. DNA of the CDR3: TGTGCCAGCAGCTGGCCGACCGGGACAGGGATTAAGGATTCACCCCTCCACTTT.

The CDR3, as DNA: TGTGCCAGCAGTGAGCAGGGAGTGACTCAGCCCCAGCATTTT. Protein: CASSEQGVTQPQHF. This chain connects TRBV6-1 to TRBJ1-5; tentatively, D is TRBD1 (5 bases). CDR3 length: 14 amino acids. V lost 3 bases and J 6 bases, leaving 12 bases between the germline ends. Germline values: CDR1 MNHNS, CDR2 SASEGT.

On this clone itself: One junction end disagrees with the germline gene, perhaps due to a read error. The V call is TRBV9, the J call TRBJ2-1; the D gene is possibly TRBD2 (6 bases). The CDR3 contains 16 residues. Germline V gives CDR1 SGDLS, CDR2 YYNGEE. CDR3 protein: CASSVGQTRDYNGQFF. Here the CDR3 DNA reads TGTGCCAGCAGCGTAGGTCAGACTAGAGACTACAATGGGCAGTTCTTC.

This chain connects TRBV5-4 to TRBJ1-4; D remains ambiguous. The CDR3 is made up of 15 amino acids. Trimming pared 4 bases from V and 6 bases from J, leaving 16 bases between. The germline V gene encodes CDR1 SGHNT and CDR2 YYREEE (reference sequence). The CDR3 protein is CASSGLPGADEKLFF. The CDR3 DNA follows: TGTGCCAGCAGCGGACTACCGGGAGCTGATGAAAAACTGTTTTTT.

The chain uses TRBV28 and TRBJ1-5, with D perhaps TRBD1 (5 bases). The V end was cut by 4 bases, the J end by 1 base, with 8 bases between. The CDR3 spans 14 residues. The germline gives CDR1 MDHEN, CDR2 SYDVKM. The CDR3 protein is CASSWGNSNQPQHF. The DNA of the CDR3 is TGTGCCAGCAGTTGGGGGAACAGCAATCAGCCCCAGCATTTT.

This clone has just one count. As DNA, the CDR3 is TGTGCCAGCTCCGGGACAGGGACCTACGAGCAGTACTTC. It translates to CASSGTGTYEQYF. The chain is built from TRBV28 and TRBJ2-7; TRBD1 matches 9 bases. V gave up 8 bases and J gave up 2 bases; unmatched junction bases: 4. Germline V gene lookup returns CDR1 MDHEN and CDR2 SYDVKM. CDR3 length equals 13 residues. Based on the CDR3 plus reference TRBV28 and TRBJ2-7, the full variable domain is DVKVTQSSRYLVKRTGEKVFLECVQDMDHENMFWYRQDPGLGLRLIYFSYDVKMKEKGDIPEGYSVSREKKERFSLILESASTNQTSMYLCASSGTGTYEQYFGPGTRLTVT.

The genes are TRBV5-1 and TRBJ1-1; D possibly corresponds to TRBD1 (6 bases). Germline-derived CDR1 and CDR2 are SGHRS and YFSETQ. The V gene lost 5 bases and the J gene lost 0 bases, with 8 bases spanning the gap. The CDR3 is 13 amino acids. CDR3 residues: CASRAGVNTEAFF. For the CDR3, the DNA is TGCGCCAGCAGGGCAGGGGTGAACACTGAAGCTTTCTTT. Filled out from reference TRBV5-1 and TRBJ1-1, the complete variable domain reads KAGVTQTPRYLIKTRGQQVTLSCSPISGHRSVSWYQQTPGQGLQFLFEYFSETQRNKGNFPGRFSGRQFSNSRSEMNVSTLELGDSALYLCASRAGVNTEAFFGQGTRLTVV.

The chain carries TRBV18 and TRBJ1-1; D ambiguous. V dropped 0 bases and J dropped 2 bases, with 10 bases sitting between them. CDR1 is KGHSH, CDR2 LQKENI, per germline. The CDR3 has 15 residues. CDR3: CASSPPSSTNTEAFF. As DNA, the CDR3 is TGTGCCAGCTCACCACCCAGTTCAACAAACACTGAAGCTTTCTTT. The full variable domain, its missing parts supplied by reference TRBV18 and TRBJ1-1, is NAGVMQNPRHLVRRRGQEARLRCSPMKGHSHVYWYRQLPEEGLKFMVYLQKENIIDESGMPKERFSAEFPKEGPSILRIQQVVRGDSAAYFCASSPPSSTNTEAFFGQGTRLTVV.

The J gene is TRBJ2-2, the V gene TRBV5-1; D tentatively fits TRBD1 or TRBD2 (5 bases each). This CDR3 spans 14 amino acids. Trimming removed 5 bases from V and 2 bases from J, with 10 bases in between. From germline, CDR1 is SGHRS and CDR2 YFSETQ. The CDR3 sequence: CASRGTSNTGELFF. DNA of the CDR3: TGCGCCAGCAGGGGGACGAGTAACACCGGGGAGCTGTTTTTT.

The count of this clone is one. The V and J genes are TRBV28 and TRBJ1-5; 7 positions match TRBD1. The germline CDR1 and CDR2 sequences are MDHEN and SYDVKM. The CDR3 is 14 amino acids. The V segment lost 8 bases and the J segment 2 bases; nucleotides outside the gene matches: 6. For the CDR3, the DNA is TGTGCCAGCCAAGCAGGGGGGGGCAATCAGCCCCAGCATTTT. It yields the protein CASQAGGGNQPQHF.

The rearrangement uses TRBV18 and TRBJ1-1; D not resolved. The V end lost 3 bases, the J end lost 3 bases, and 8 bases lay between the germline ends. Germline V gene data show CDR1 as KGHSH and CDR2 as LQKENI. This CDR3 contains 13 residues. In nucleotides, the CDR3 is TGTGCCAGCTCACCTGAGAAGGACACTGAAGCTTTCTTT. Its protein product is CASSPEKDTEAFF.

The chain links TRBV28 to TRBJ1-6; possible D gene TRBD1, 5 bases. V was trimmed by 6 bases and J by 9 bases, leaving 12 bases between them. From germline, CDR1 is MDHEN and CDR2 SYDVKM. The CDR3 loop spans 13 amino acids. CDR3 bases: TGTGCCAGCAGCGCAGGACATTTTTCACCCCTCCACTTT. Its protein product is CASSAGHFSPLHF.

The V and J genes are TRBV4-2 and TRBJ2-7, with 9 bases lining up with TRBD2. V lost 0 bases and J lost 4; bases outside the gene matches: 7. This CDR3 contains 16 residues. Germline-derived CDR1 and CDR2 are LGHNA and YNFKEQ. For the CDR3, the DNA is TGTGCCAGCAGCCAAGATTTCGCTAGCGGGAAATACGAGCAGTACTTC. It specifies CASSQDFASGKYEQYF.

The chain carries TRBV2 and TRBJ2-7; D may be TRBD1 (5 bases). The CDR3 has 14 amino acids. The germline gives CDR1 SNHLY, CDR2 FYNNEI. V was cut by 1 base and J by 5 bases, with 12 bases left in between. The CDR3 DNA follows: TGTGCCAGCAGTGAAGAGGGGATCATCGACGAGCAGTACTTC. Protein: CASSEEGIIDEQYF.

This chain links TRBV5-1 with TRBJ1-1; 7 bases are shared with TRBD1. The CDR3 contains 13 residues. Trimming cost V 4 bases and J 4 bases; bases outside gene matches: 4. From germline, CDR1 is SGHRS and CDR2 YFSETQ. Here the CDR3 DNA reads TGCGCCAGCAGCATGGGACAGTCCACTGAAGCTTTCTTT. It translates to CASSMGQSTEAFF.